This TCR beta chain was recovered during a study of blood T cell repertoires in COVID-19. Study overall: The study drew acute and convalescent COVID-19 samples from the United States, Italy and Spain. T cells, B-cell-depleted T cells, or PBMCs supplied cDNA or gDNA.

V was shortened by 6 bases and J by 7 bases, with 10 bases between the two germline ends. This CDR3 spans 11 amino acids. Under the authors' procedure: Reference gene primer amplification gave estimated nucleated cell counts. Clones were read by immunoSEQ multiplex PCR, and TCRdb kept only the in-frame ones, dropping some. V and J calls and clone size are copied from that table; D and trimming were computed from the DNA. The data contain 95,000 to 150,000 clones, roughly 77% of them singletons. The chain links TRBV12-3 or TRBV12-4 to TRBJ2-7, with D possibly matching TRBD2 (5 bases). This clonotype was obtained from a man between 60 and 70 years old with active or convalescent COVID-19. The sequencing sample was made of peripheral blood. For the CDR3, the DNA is TGTGCCAGCAGCTCCCGCGGGGAGCAGTACTTC. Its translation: CASSSRGEQYF.